A selection of T cell receptor beta chains follows, all from one sample in a study of blood T cell repertoires in COVID-19. Clones were read by immunoSEQ multiplex PCR, and TCRdb kept only the in-frame ones, dropping some. The sample yields nearly 250,000 clones, about nine tenths seen once. The sequenced sample consisted of peripheral blood. Receptors were obtained from a woman aged 55-69 years who had recovered from COVID-19. The CDR3 runs from the conserved cysteine through the conserved F or W. Fields, in order: D gene, J gene, clone size, V gene, CDR3 DNA, CDR3 protein. D genes are given only for firm matches. Expanded clones get a size class; other rows say once, few or many, or leave the size out.

d_call: -; j_call: TRBJ1-1; clone_size: -; v_call: TRBV11-2; cdr3_nt: TGTGCCAGCACCGCCTATGGCAGGATTAACACTGAAGCTTTCTTT; cdr3_aa: CASTAYGRINTEAFF
d_call: TRBD1; j_call: TRBJ2-7; clone_size: -; v_call: TRBV5-4; cdr3_nt: TGTGCCAGCAGCCGTAGGGACAGGGGAAACGAATGGCAGTACTTC; cdr3_aa: CASSRRDRGNEWQYF
d_call: TRBD1; j_call: TRBJ1-2; clone_size: -; v_call: TRBV5-1; cdr3_nt: TGCGCCAGCAGGGTAGACTCGGACAGGTTGGCCTATGGCTACACCTTC; cdr3_aa: CASRVDSDRLAYGYTF
d_call: -; j_call: TRBJ1-5; clone_size: -; v_call: TRBV27; cdr3_nt: TGTGCCAGCAGGAGTCTTAGCAATCAGCCCCAGCATTTT; cdr3_aa: CASRSLSNQPQHF
d_call: -; j_call: TRBJ1-5; clone_size: -; v_call: TRBV18; cdr3_nt: TGTGCCAGCTCACTGGGGCTCGATCAGCCCCAGCATTTT; cdr3_aa: CASSLGLDQPQHF
d_call: -; j_call: TRBJ2-5; clone_size: -; v_call: TRBV9; cdr3_nt: TGTGCCAGCAGCGTAGATATGGGGACTGGGTACCAAGAGACCCAGTACTTC; cdr3_aa: CASSVDMGTGYQETQYF
d_call: -; j_call: TRBJ1-5; clone_size: -; v_call: TRBV19; cdr3_nt: TGTGCCAGTAGACCGGGACACGTTGGCAATCAGCCCCAGCATTTT; cdr3_aa: CASRPGHVGNQPQHF
d_call: -; j_call: TRBJ2-5; clone_size: few; v_call: TRBV19; cdr3_nt: TGTGCCAGTAGTATAGATAGCGGCAGCCAAGAGACCCAGTACTTC; cdr3_aa: CASSIDSGSQETQYF
d_call: -; j_call: TRBJ2-5; clone_size: -; v_call: TRBV5-1; cdr3_nt: TGCGCCAGCAGCGGAGGTCTGACCCAGTACTTC; cdr3_aa: CASSGGLTQYF
d_call: -; j_call: TRBJ2-7; clone_size: -; v_call: TRBV10-3; cdr3_nt: TGTGCCATCCACAGTGGCACATCCGAGCAGTACTTC; cdr3_aa: CAIHSGTSEQYF
d_call: TRBD2; j_call: TRBJ2-1; clone_size: -; v_call: TRBV10-3; cdr3_nt: TGTGCCATCAGTCCCGGGACTAGCGTGACCTACAATGAGCAGTTCTTC; cdr3_aa: CAISPGTSVTYNEQFF
d_call: TRBD1; j_call: TRBJ1-4; clone_size: -; v_call: TRBV15; cdr3_nt: TGTGCCACCAGCTTGGACAGGGGTTCTGAAAAACTGTTTTTT; cdr3_aa: CATSLDRGSEKLFF
d_call: -; j_call: TRBJ2-7; clone_size: once; v_call: TRBV11-2; cdr3_nt: TGTGCCAGCAGCCCCCCCGGGTACGAGCAGTACTTC; cdr3_aa: CASSPPGYEQYF
d_call: -; j_call: TRBJ2-1; clone_size: -; v_call: TRBV5-1; cdr3_nt: TGCGCCAGCAGCTTTGAGGGCCATTCTGGCCGCGGGCAGTTCTTC; cdr3_aa: CASSFEGHSGRGQFF
d_call: -; j_call: TRBJ2-6; clone_size: few; v_call: TRBV7-9; cdr3_nt: TGTGCCAGCAGCTTGAACAGGGTCAGCTCTGGGGCCAACGTCCTGACTTTC; cdr3_aa: CASSLNRVSSGANVLTF